This T cell receptor (beta chain) was found in a study of identical twins. Overall study findings and caveats: While abundant cord blood beta clonotypes carried fewer insertions, memory repertoires showed no such pattern. Cross-sectional statistical analysis was relied on for the conclusions, without the same donors being followed. Invariant MAIT and iNKT cells are populations that could partly confound zero-insertion analyses.

TCRdb re-analysed the 5' RACE reads in MiXCR, keeping a single row per CDR3 protein. This sample has roughly 240,000 distinct CDR3 sequences, with 5.5% to 8% found just once. Germline lookup yields CDR1 SGHDN and CDR2 FVKESK. V was clipped by 0 bases and J by 3 bases, with 11 bases between them. CDR3 size: 15 residues. This clonotype was detected a few times. What it binds is unknown. This sample was also put to use in a study of yellow fever vaccine responses in identical twins.

V and J are TRBV14 and TRBJ1-2; a possible D gene is TRBD1 (6 bases). The origin of this receptor is a woman aged 18-30 years in good health. Source material: memory (CD45RO+) T cells sorted from blood. The CDR3 is CASSQDIQGHYGYTF. Here the CDR3 DNA reads TGTGCCAGCAGCCAAGACATACAGGGTCACTATGGCTACACCTTC.